This T cell receptor beta chain originates from a study of cytomegalovirus exposure and HLA in healthy donors. For the study at large: The same platform used for the 666 first-cohort repertoires was also used for the roughly 130 validation repertoires, as a later analysis reported.

This clone was counted many times. Its antigen is currently unknown. One end of the junction is discordant with germline, which a read error may explain. Assay: immunoSEQ multiplex PCR; the TCRdb copy retains only in-frame clones and omits some. The data contain roughly 100,000 clones, around 83% of them singletons. The CDR3 is made up of 15 amino acids. Germline V gene lookup returns CDR1 SSHAT and CDR2 FNYEAQ (reference sequence). Study-wide findings and caveats: Cytomegalovirus association was assigned to about 150 TCR beta chains.

The chain links TRBV7-7 to TRBJ1-3; D unclear. The material sequenced was PBMCs. The origin of this receptor is a woman under 30 in good health and CMV-seropositive. The CDR3: CASSLSQNAGNTIYF. In nucleotides, the CDR3 is TGTGCTAGCAGCTTGTCCCAGAACGCTGGAAACACCATATATTTT. The full variable domain, in which reference TRBV7-7 and TRBJ1-3 provide the parts outside the CDR3, is GAGVSQSPRYKVTKRGQDVTLRCDPISSHATLYWYQQALGQGPEFLTYFNYEAQPDKSGLPSDRFSAERPEGSISTLTIQRTEQRDSAMYRCASSLSQNAGNTIYFGEGSWLTVV.